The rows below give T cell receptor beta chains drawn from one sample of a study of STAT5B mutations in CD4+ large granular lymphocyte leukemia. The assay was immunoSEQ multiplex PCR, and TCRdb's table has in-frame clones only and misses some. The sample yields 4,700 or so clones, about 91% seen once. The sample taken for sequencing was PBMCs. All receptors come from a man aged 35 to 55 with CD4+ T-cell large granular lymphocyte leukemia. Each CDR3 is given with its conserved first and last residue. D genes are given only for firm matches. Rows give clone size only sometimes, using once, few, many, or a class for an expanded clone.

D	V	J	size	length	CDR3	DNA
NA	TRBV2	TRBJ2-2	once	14	CASIGREDTGELFF	TGTGCCAGCATCGGCAGGGAAGACACCGGGGAGCTGTTTTTT
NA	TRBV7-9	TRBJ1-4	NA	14	CASKEKATNEKLFF	TGTGCCAGCAAAGAAAAGGCAACTAATGAAAAACTGTTTTTT
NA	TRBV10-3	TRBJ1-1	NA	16	CAISEFTTRSNTEAFF	TGTGCCATCAGTGAGTTTACCACACGGTCGAACACTGAAGCTTTCTTT
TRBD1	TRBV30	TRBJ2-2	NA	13	CAWGQGGTGELFF	TGTGCCTGGGGACAGGGTGGCACCGGGGAGCTGTTTTTT
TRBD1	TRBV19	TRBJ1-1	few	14	CASSRQGLNTEAFF	TGTGCCAGTAGTAGACAGGGACTGAACACTGAAGCTTTCTTT
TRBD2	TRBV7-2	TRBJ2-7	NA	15	CASSASLAGLNEQYF	TGTGCCAGCAGCGCGTCACTAGCGGGGCTGAACGAGCAGTACTTC
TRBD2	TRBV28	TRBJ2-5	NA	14	CASSFHSGGKTQYF	TGTGCCAGCAGTTTTCATAGCGGGGGAAAGACCCAGTACTTC
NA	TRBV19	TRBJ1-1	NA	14	CASSIDRAGTEAFF	TGTGCCAGTAGTATAGACAGGGCGGGCACTGAAGCTTTCTTT
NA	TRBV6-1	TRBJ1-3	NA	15	CASSEWGSPGNTIYF	TGTGCCAGCAGTGAATGGGGTTCACCTGGAAACACCATATATTTT
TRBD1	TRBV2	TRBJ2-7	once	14	CASSTGTGGYEQYF	TGTGCCAGCAGTACCGGGACAGGCGGCTACGAGCAGTACTTC
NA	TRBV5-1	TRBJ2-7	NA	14	CASSFAGTAGEQYF	TGCGCCAGCAGCTTCGCCGGGACAGCGGGGGAGCAGTACTTC
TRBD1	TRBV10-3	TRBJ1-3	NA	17	CAISPRTGGFSGNTIYF	TGTGCCATCAGTCCCCGGACAGGGGGATTCTCTGGAAACACCATATATTTT
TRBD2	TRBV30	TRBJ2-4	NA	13	CAWSGGGKNIQYF	TGTGCCTGGAGTGGCGGGGGGAAAAACATTCAGTACTTC
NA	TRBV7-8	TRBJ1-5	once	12	CASSLVNQPQHF	TGTGCCAGCAGCTTAGTAAATCAGCCCCAGCATTTT
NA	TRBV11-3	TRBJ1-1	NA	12	CASSLSGGNAFF	TGTGCCAGCAGCCTTAGCGGGGGCAACGCTTTCTTT
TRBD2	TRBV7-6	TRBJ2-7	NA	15	CASSLAVGLAYEQYF	TGTGCCAGCAGCTTAGCGGTAGGACTAGCCTACGAGCAGTACTTC
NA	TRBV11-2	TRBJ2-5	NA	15	CASSRGGKLQETQYF	TGTGCCAGCAGCCGGGGCGGAAAGCTCCAAGAGACCCAGTACTTC
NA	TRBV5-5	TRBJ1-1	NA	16	CASSIDPGGLGTEAFF	TGTGCCAGCAGCATCGACCCTGGGGGGTTAGGCACTGAAGCTTTCTTT
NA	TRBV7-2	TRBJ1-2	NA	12	CASSPQGYGYTF	TGTGCCAGCAGCCCACAGGGCTATGGCTACACCTTC
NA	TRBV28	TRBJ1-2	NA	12	CASSLGTYPYTF	TGTGCCAGCAGTTTAGGGACTTATCCATATACCTTC
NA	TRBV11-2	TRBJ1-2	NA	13	CASSLDINYGYTF	TGTGCCAGCAGCTTAGACATTAACTATGGCTACACCTTT
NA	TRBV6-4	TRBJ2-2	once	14	CASSEGPNTGELFF	TGTGCCAGCAGTGAGGGACCGAACACCGGGGAGCTGTTTTTT
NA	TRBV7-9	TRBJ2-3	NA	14	CASSPSSATDTQYF	TGTGCCAGCAGCCCATCTAGCGCCACAGATACGCAGTATTTT
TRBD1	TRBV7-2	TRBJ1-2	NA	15	CASSPPGQTNYGYTF	TGTGCCAGCAGCCCGCCGGGACAGACTAACTATGGCTACACCTTC
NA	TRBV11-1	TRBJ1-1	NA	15	CASSPVVATSTEAFF	TGTGCCAGCAGCCCCGTGGTAGCCACGAGCACTGAAGCTTTCTTT
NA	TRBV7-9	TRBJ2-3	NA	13	CASSLGTTDTQYF	TGTGCCAGCAGCTTAGGGACTACAGATACGCAGTATTTT
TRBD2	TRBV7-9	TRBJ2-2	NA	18	CASSYRGAGGRRTGELFF	TGTGCCAGCAGCTACCGGGGAGCGGGGGGGAGACGCACCGGGGAGCTGTTTTTT
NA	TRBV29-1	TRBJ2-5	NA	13	CSAQFGGEETQYF	TGCAGCGCCCAATTTGGGGGAGAAGAGACCCAGTACTTC
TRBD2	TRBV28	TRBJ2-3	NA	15	CASSPLAGGGDTQYF	TGTGCCAGCAGTCCCCTAGCGGGGGGGGGAGATACGCAGTATTTT
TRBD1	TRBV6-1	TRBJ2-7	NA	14	CASSRRQGVDEQYF	TGTGCCAGCAGCCGTAGACAGGGCGTGGACGAGCAGTACTTC
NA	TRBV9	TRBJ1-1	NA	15	CASSVETGPNTEAFF	TGTGCCAGCAGCGTCGAGACAGGTCCGAACACTGAAGCTTTCTTT
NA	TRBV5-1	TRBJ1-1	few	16	CASSLSGEGLNTEAFF	TGCGCCAGCAGCTTGAGCGGAGAGGGGTTGAACACTGAAGCTTTCTTT
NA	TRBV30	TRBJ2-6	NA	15	CAWSVGGSGANVLTF	TGTGCCTGGAGTGTAGGTGGGTCTGGGGCCAACGTCCTGACTTTC
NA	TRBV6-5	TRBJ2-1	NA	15	CASSPLPRQDNEQFF	TGTGCCAGCAGTCCCTTACCCCGACAGGACAATGAGCAGTTCTTC
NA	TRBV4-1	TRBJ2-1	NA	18	CASSQDGFRQGEDNEQFF	TGCGCCAGCAGCCAAGATGGTTTCAGGCAGGGCGAGGACAATGAGCAGTTCTTC
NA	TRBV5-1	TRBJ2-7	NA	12	CASSLGWDEQYF	TGCGCCAGCAGCTTGGGTTGGGACGAGCAGTACTTC
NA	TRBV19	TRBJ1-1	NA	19	CASSIPYLAAGQKNTEAFF	TGTGCCAGTAGTATCCCATACCTCGCGGCCGGACAGAAGAACACTGAAGCTTTCTTT
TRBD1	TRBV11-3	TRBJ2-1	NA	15	CASSYSGTGNNEQFF	TGTGCCAGCAGCTACTCCGGGACAGGGAACAATGAGCAGTTCTTC
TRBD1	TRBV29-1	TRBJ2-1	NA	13	CSGLGTGDNEQFF	TGCAGCGGATTGGGGACAGGGGACAATGAGCAGTTCTTC
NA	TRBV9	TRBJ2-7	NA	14	CASSPRQETYEQYF	TGTGCCAGCAGCCCTCGACAGGAGACCTACGAGCAGTACTTC
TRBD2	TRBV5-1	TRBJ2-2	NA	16	CASSSPGLVYTGELFF	TGCGCCAGCAGCTCGCCGGGACTAGTGTACACCGGGGAGCTGTTTTTT
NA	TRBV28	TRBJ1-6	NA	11	CASGSNSPLHF	TGTGCCAGCGGGAGTAACTCACCCCTCCACTTT